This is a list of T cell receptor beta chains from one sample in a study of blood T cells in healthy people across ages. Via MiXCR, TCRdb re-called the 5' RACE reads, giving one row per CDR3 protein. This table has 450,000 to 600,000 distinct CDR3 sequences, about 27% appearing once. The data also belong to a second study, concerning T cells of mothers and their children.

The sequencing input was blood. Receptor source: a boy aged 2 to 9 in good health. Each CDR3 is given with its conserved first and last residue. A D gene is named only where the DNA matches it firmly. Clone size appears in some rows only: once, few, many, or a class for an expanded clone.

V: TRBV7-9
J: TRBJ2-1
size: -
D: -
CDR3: CASSWRGFSSYNEQFF
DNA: TGTGCCAGCAGCTGGAGGGGCTTTAGCTCCTACAATGAGCAGTTCTTC

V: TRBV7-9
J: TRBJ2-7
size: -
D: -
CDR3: CASQGPPLATHEQYF
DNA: TGTGCCAGTCAGGGTCCCCCCCTAGCAACGCACGAGCAGTACTTC

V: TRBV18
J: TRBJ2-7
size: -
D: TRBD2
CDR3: CASSPGSGRAYEQYF
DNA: TGTGCCAGCTCACCTGGGAGCGGGAGGGCCTACGAGCAGTACTTC

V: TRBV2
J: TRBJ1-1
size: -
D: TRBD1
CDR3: CASSEETGGAGTEAFF
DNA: TGTGCCAGCAGTGAGGAGACAGGGGGCGCTGGGACTGAAGCTTTCTTT

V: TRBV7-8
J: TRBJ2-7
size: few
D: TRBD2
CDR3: CASSFFLSGGSYEQYF
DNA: TGTGCCAGCAGCTTCTTCCTTAGCGGGGGCTCCTACGAGCAGTACTTC

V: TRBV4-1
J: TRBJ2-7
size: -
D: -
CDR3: CASRRTDLSYEQYF
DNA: TGCGCCAGCAGGAGGACTGATCTTTCCTACGAGCAGTACTTC

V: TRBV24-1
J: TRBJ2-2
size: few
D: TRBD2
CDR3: CATSGGVGTGELFF
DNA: TGTGCCACCTCGGGAGGGGTAGGAACCGGGGAGCTGTTTTTT

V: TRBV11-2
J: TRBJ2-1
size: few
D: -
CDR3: CASSFGHLNEQFF
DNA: TGTGCCAGCAGCTTCGGACATCTCAATGAGCAGTTCTTC

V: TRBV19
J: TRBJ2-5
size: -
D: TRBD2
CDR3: CASPGLAQETQYF
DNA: TGTGCCAGCCCGGGACTAGCCCAAGAGACCCAGTACTTC

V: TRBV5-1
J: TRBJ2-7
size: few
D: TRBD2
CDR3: CASSPDFSGGYEQYF
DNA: TGCGCCAGCAGCCCCGATTTTAGCGGGGGGTACGAGCAGTACTTC

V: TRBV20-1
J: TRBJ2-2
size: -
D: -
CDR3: CSARDRVNTGELFF
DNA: TGCAGTGCTAGAGATAGGGTAAACACCGGGGAGCTGTTTTTT

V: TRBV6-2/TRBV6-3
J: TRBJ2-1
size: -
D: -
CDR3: CASSYSQGPVEQFF
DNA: TGTGCCAGCAGTTACTCCCAGGGACCGGTTGAGCAGTTCTTC

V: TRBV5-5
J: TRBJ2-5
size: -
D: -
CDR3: CASSLRPIETQYF
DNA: TGTGCCAGCAGCTTGCGCCCGATAGAGACCCAGTACTTC

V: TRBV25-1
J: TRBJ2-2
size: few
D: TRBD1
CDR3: CASSEGDRDTGELFF
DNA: TGTGCCAGCAGTGAGGGGGACAGGGACACCGGGGAGCTGTTTTTT

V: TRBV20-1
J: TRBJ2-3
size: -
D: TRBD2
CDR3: CSAATSADTQYF
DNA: TGCAGTGCTGCGACTAGCGCAGATACGCAGTATTTT

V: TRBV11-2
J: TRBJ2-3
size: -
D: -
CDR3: CASSFVGMVTDTQYF
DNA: TGTGCCAGCAGCTTCGTAGGGATGGTCACAGATACGCAGTATTTT

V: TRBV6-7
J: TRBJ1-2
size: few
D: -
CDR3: CASSSGLGDYGYTF
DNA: TGTGCCAGCTCCTCAGGGCTAGGTGACTATGGCTACACCTTC

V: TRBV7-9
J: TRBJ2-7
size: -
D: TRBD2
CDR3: CASSLIVVAGDYEQYF
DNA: TGTGCCAGCAGCTTAATCGTGGTGGCGGGAGATTACGAGCAGTACTTC

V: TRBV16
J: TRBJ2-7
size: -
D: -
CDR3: CASSQWGRDAYF
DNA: TGTGCCAGCAGCCAATGGGGCAGGGACGCGTACTTC

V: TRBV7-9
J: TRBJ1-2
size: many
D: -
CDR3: CASSSFKRGTASNYGYTF
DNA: TGTGCCAGCAGCTCCTTTAAGCGGGGAACAGCTTCAAACTATGGCTACACCTTC

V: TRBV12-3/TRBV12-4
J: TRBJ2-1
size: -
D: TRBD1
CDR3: CASSLARTGEYEQFF
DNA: TGTGCCAGCAGTTTGGCCCGGACAGGGGAATATGAGCAGTTCTTC

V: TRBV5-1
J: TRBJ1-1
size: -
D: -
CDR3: CASSLDSGFSEAFF
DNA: TGCGCCAGCAGCTTGGATTCGGGATTCTCTGAAGCTTTCTTT

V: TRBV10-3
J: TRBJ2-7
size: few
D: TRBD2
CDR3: CAISGAGGLDEQYF
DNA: TGTGCCATCAGTGGTGCGGGAGGCTTAGACGAGCAGTACTTC

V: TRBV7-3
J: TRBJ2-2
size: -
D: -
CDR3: CASSSETVHTGELFF
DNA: TGTGCCAGCAGCTCCGAGACAGTTCACACCGGGGAGCTGTTTTTT

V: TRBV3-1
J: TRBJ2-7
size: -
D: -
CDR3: CASSQGAKGSYEQYF
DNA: TGTGCCAGCAGCCAAGGGGCAAAGGGTTCCTACGAGCAGTACTTC

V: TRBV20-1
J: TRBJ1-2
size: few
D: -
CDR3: CSARQGYSRYTF
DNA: TGCAGTGCTAGACAGGGGTATTCCCGCTACACCTTC

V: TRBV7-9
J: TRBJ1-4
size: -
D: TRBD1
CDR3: CASSGQGAPGEKLFF
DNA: TGTGCCAGCAGCGGGCAGGGGGCCCCGGGTGAAAAACTGTTTTTT

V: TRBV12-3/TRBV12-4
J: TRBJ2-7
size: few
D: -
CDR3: CASSRRGLADHEQYF
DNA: TGTGCCAGCAGCCGAAGGGGATTAGCCGACCACGAGCAGTACTTC

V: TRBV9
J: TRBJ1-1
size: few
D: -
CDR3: CASSVSEGRVTEAFF
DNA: TGTGCCAGCAGCGTATCGGAAGGGAGGGTCACTGAAGCTTTCTTT

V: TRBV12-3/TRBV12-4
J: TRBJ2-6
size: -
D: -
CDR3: CASSFYGGANVLTF
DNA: TGTGCCAGCAGTTTCTACGGGGGAGCCAACGTCCTGACTTTC

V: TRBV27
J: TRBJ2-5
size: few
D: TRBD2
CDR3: CASSLRSVVAGAQETQYF
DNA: TGTGCCAGCAGTTTAAGGTCGGTGGTAGCGGGGGCCCAAGAGACCCAGTACTTC

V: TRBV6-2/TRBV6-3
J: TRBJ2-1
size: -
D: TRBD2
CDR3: CASSSLGGDSYNEQFF
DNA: TGTGCCAGCAGTTCTCTTGGGGGGGACTCCTACAATGAGCAGTTCTTC

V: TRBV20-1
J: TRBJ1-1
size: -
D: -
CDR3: CSAPRGRGNTEAFF
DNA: TGCAGTGCTCCCAGGGGCCGGGGAAACACTGAAGCTTTCTTT

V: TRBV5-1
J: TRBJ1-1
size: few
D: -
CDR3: CASSPRRDTEAFF
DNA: TGTGCCAGCAGCCCCCGACGGGACACTGAAGCTTTCTTT

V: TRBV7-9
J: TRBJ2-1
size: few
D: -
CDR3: CASSLASRYNEQFF
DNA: TGTGCCAGCAGCTTAGCGAGCAGGTACAATGAGCAGTTCTTC

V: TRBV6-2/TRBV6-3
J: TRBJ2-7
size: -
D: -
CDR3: CASSYLQGNEQYF
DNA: TGTGCCAGCAGTTATTTACAGGGAAACGAGCAGTACTTC

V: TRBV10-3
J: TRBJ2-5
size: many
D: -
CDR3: CAISEEGETQYF
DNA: TGTGCCATCAGTGAGGAGGGGGAGACCCAGTACTTC

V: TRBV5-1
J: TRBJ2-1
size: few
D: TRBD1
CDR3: CASSLGTGAFNEQFF
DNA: TGCGCCAGCAGCCTCGGGACAGGGGCTTTCAATGAGCAGTTCTTC

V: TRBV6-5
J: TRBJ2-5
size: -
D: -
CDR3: CASIRGEPQYF
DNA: TGTGCCAGCATTCGAGGGGAGCCCCAGTACTTC

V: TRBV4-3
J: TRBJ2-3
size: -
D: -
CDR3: CASSQDMGGGGGTDTQYF
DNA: TGCGCCAGCAGCCAAGATATGGGGGGCGGAGGGGGAACAGATACGCAGTATTTT

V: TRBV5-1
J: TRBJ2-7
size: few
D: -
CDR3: CASSLGLRGYSYEQYF
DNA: TGCGCCAGCAGCTTGGGACTCCGCGGATATTCCTACGAGCAGTACTTC

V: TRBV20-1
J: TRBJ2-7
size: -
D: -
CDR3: CSAGGQGGGYEQYF
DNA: TGCAGTGCTGGGGGCCAGGGAGGGGGATACGAGCAGTACTTC

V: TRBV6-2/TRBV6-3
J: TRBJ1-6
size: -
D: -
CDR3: CASSYPEPLHF
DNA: TGTGCCAGCAGTTACCCGGAGCCCCTCCACTTT

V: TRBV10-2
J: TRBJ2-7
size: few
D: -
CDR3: CASSGGLGANYEQYF
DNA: TGCGCCAGCAGTGGGGGCCTTGGGGCGAACTACGAGCAGTACTTC

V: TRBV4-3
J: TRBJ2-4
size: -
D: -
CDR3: CASSQDPLGLAKNIQYF
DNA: TGCGCCAGCAGCCAAGATCCCCTGGGGCTAGCCAAAAACATTCAGTACTTC

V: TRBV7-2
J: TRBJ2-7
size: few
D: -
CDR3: CASSSSNTYEQYF
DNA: TGTGCCAGCAGCTCCTCGAACACCTACGAGCAGTACTTC

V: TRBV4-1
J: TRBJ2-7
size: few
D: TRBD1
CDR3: CASSQTGTGFYEQYF
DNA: TGCGCCAGCAGCCAGACCGGGACAGGGTTCTACGAGCAGTACTTC

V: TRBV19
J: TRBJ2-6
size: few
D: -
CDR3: CASRRAGANVLTF
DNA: TGTGCCAGTAGGAGGGCTGGGGCCAACGTCCTGACTTTC

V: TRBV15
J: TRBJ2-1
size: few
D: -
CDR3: CATSTGTVESYNEQFF
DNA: TGTGCCACCAGCACGGGGACCGTCGAATCCTACAATGAGCAGTTCTTC

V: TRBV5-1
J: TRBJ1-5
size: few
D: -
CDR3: CASSGQARGQPQHF
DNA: TGCGCCAGCAGCGGGCAGGCTCGGGGTCAGCCCCAGCATTTT